This T cell receptor (beta chain) was captured in a study of blood T cells in healthy people across ages. The germline V gene encodes CDR1 SQVTM and CDR2 ANQGSEA. The CDR3 spans 12 residues. V lost 8 bases and J 3 bases, leaving 12 bases between the germline ends. It was with a sample-barcoded 5' primer and a J-beta primer mix that a second PCR of roughly 7 to 12 cycles was run. TCRdb fed the 5' RACE reads into MiXCR, producing one record per CDR3 protein. The profile shows just under 750,000 distinct CDR3 sequences, approximately 22% of them singletons. Peripheral blood was drawn, roughly 10 milliliters per donor. The authors isolated at least 7 million PBMCs per sample. This clonotype was recorded a few times.

The sequenced material came from blood. The gene calls are TRBV29-1 and TRBJ2-3, with D unresolved. The receptor comes from a man aged 70-80 years in good health. CDR3 DNA sequence: TGCAGCCTCGGAGCGTCTACAGATACGCAGTATTTT. It yields the protein CSLGASTDTQYF.